This record covers a single T cell receptor (beta chain). The target antigen is unknown. The CDR3 totals 13 residues. The V and J ends lost 4 bases and 5 bases, in that order; junction bases with no gene match: 4. Germline values: CDR1 SGDLS, CDR2 YYNGEE. TCRdb keeps only in-frame clones here, not all; method: immunoSEQ multiplex PCR. The sample comprises over 55,000 clones, roughly nine tenths of which are singletons, and around 1.8% rests with the top ten. This entry comes from a study of OX40 agonist ivuxolimab in advanced cancers. Study overall: Patients received intravenous ivuxolimab every 2 weeks at 0.01 to 10 mg/kg. The eligibility criteria allowed prior anti-PD-1, anti-PD-L1 or anti-CTLA-4 therapy, and roughly 39% had some.

General observations from the study: CD4+ and CD8+ blood T cells expanded clonally by week 6 at 0.1 to 3.0 mg/kg. Certain nonresponders additionally had low normalized T-cell clonal expansion.

The gene calls are TRBV9 and TRBJ1-2; 8 nucleotides match TRBD1. The receptor comes from an adult with an advanced solid tumor such as melanoma, head and neck, liver or kidney cancer. Material: CD4+ or CD8+ T cells sorted from blood, obtained in a trial of the OX40 agonist ivuxolimab. The CDR3 sequence: CASSPRQGYGYTF. For the CDR3, the DNA is TGTGCCAGCAGCCCACGACAGGGGTATGGCTACACCTTC.